This T cell receptor (beta chain) was captured in a study of blood T cell repertoires in COVID-19. The wider study: Collection of acute and convalescent COVID-19 samples took place in the United States, Italy and Spain.

This clone was picked up many times. Here immunoSEQ multiplex PCR was the method, and the copy in TCRdb shows in-frame clones only, minus some. The sample consists of about 280,000 clones, approximately 82% of them appearing once. The receptor was isolated from a man in his forties who had been exposed to COVID-19. The sample was PBMCs or T cells enriched from blood (not recorded which).

The CDR3 reads CASSLETATYEQYF. The CDR3 nucleotides are TGTGCCAGCAGCTTAGAGACAGCGACCTACGAGCAGTACTTC. The V gene is TRBV11-2, the J gene TRBJ2-7, with D perhaps matching TRBD1 (5 bases). CDR1 is SGHAT and CDR2 is FQNNGV in the germline V gene. The CDR3 is 14 amino acids. The V end lost 0 bases, the J end lost 2 bases, and 8 bases lay between the germline ends.